The following is a T cell receptor (beta chain) sequence with its context. Its target is unknown. The data originate from a study of shared clonotypes between healthy human individuals. About the study: Per donor, CD8 memory used one plate, CD8 naive used two, CD4 memory used three and CD4 naive used three.

Division of CD4+ cells produced a CD45RA+ naive subset and a CD45RA-negative memory subset. Trimming removed 1 base from V and 9 bases from J, with 17 bases in between. This CDR3 is built from 15 residues. Germline V gene sequence: CDR1 SGHRS, CDR2 YFSETQ. Profiling relied on immunoSEQ multiplex PCR, and the TCRdb table lists in-frame clones only, not all of them. The repertoire holds 2.3 million or so clones, with more than 85% as singletons. Regarding the study as a whole: Naive CD4 clonotypes overlapped across several donors at approximately 4.5%.

The specimen sequenced was naive CD4+ T cells from PBMCs. Subset in this sample: CD45RA+ positively selected. V and J are TRBV5-1 and TRBJ2-1, with a weak D call TRBD2 (6 bases). This receptor was taken from a man in his late teens or twenties in good health. Some clones in this sample may be carry-over from other donors' samples. In DNA form, the CDR3 reads TGCGCCAGCAGCTTGCCTCCACCGGGAGTCGGTGAGCAGTTCTTC. Translating it yields CASSLPPPGVGEQFF.